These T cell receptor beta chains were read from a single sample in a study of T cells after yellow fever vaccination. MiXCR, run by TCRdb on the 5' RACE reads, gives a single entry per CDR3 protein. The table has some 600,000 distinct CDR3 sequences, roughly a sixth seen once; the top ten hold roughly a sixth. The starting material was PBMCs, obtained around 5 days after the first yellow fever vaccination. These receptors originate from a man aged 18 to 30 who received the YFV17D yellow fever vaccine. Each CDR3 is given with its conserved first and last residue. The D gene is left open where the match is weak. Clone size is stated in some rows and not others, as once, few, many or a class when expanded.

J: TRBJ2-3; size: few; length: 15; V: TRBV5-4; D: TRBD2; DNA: TGTGCCAGCAGTTGGCTAGCGGGACCCTCGGATACGCAGTATTTT; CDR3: CASSWLAGPSDTQYF
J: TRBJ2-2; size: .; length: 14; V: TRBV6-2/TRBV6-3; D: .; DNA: TGTGCCGCTAACTCGAGGGTTGGCACCGGGGAGCTGTTTTTT; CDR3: CAANSRVGTGELFF
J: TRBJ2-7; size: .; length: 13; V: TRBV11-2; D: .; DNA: TGTGCCAGCAGCTTAGAGGGGGCCGGCGAGCAGTACTTC; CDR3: CASSLEGAGEQYF
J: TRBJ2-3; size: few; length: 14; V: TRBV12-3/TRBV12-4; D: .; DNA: TGTGCCAGCAGTTCCGGGGATCGGGCAGATACGCAGTATTTT; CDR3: CASSSGDRADTQYF
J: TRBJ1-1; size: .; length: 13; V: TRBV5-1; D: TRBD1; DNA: TGCGCCAGCGGACCAGGGGGCGAAACTGAAGCTTTCTTT; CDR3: CASGPGGETEAFF
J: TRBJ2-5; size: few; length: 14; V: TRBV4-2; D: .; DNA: TGTGCCAGCAGCCAATATCTCTTCCAAGAGACCCAGTACTTC; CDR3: CASSQYLFQETQYF
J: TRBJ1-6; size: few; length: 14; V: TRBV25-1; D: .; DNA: TGTGCCAGCAGTGATTGGGGGCAGCATTCACCCCTCCACTTT; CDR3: CASSDWGQHSPLHF
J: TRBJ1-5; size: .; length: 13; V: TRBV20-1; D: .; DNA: TGCAGTGCTAAGAGTGTAAGAAATCAGCCCCAGCATTTT; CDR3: CSAKSVRNQPQHF
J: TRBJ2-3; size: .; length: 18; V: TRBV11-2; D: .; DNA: TGTGCCAGCAGCTTAGACCTGTCTCTTGGGACGTCCACAGATACGCAGTATTTT; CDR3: CASSLDLSLGTSTDTQYF
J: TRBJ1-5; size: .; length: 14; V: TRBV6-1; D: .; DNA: TGTGCCAGCAGTCCAGCAGGGGTGGGACAGCCCCAGCATTTT; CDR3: CASSPAGVGQPQHF
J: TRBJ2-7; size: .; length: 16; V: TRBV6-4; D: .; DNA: TGTGCCAGCAGTGACCCAGAGGGGGGGAAAACCTACGAGCAGTACTTC; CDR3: CASSDPEGGKTYEQYF
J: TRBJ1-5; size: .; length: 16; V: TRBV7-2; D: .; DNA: TGTGCCAGCAGTTCTCAAGCCCGCGATAGCAATCAGCCCCAGCATTTT; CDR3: CASSSQARDSNQPQHF
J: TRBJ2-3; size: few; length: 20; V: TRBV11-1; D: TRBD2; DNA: TGTGCCAGCAGCTTGCGTCTAGCGGGGGGTGCAGACCCTAGCACAGATACGCAGTATTTT; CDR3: CASSLRLAGGADPSTDTQYF
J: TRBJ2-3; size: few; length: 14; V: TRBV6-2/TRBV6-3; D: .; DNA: TGTGCCAGCAGTTACGGGCGGCTCACAGATACGCAGTATTTT; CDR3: CASSYGRLTDTQYF
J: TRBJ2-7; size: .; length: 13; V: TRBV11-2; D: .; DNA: TGTGCCAGCAGCAACCCGGGGGGCTGGGAGCAGTACTTC; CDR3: CASSNPGGWEQYF
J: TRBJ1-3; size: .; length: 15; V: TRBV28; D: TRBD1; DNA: TGTGCCAGCAGTGACAGGGGGCTCTCTGGAAACACCATATATTTT; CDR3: CASSDRGLSGNTIYF
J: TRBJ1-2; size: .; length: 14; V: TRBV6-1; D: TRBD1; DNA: TGTGCCAGCAGACTGGGACAGGGTGTATATGGCTACACCTTC; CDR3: CASRLGQGVYGYTF
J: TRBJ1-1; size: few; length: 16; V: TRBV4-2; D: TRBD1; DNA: TGTGCCAGCAGCCTCGGAACAGGGGGCGAGAACACTGAAGCTTTCTTT; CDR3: CASSLGTGGENTEAFF
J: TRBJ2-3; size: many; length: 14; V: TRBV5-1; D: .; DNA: TGCGCCAGCAGCTTGGTCGCAGGGACAGATACGCAGTATTTT; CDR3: CASSLVAGTDTQYF
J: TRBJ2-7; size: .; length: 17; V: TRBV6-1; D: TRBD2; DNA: TGTGCCAGCAGCCTCCGTCCACTAGCGGGCCACGCCTACGAGCAGTACTTC; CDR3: CASSLRPLAGHAYEQYF
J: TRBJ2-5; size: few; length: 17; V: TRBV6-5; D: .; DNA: TGTGCCAGCAGTTACGGGCTACAGGGCTATTCCTTGGAGACCCAGTACTTC; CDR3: CASSYGLQGYSLETQYF
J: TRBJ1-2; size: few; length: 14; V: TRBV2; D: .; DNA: TGTGCCAGCAGTGACGGGCAGCTTAACTATGGCTACACCTTC; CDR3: CASSDGQLNYGYTF
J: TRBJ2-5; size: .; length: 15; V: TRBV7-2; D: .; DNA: TGTGCCAGCAGCTTACCCCCGGGATCCCAAGAGACCCAGTACTTC; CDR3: CASSLPPGSQETQYF
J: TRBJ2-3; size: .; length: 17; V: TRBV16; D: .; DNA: TGTGCCAGCAGCCAGGTGAGGCGCCTCACCCACACAGATACGCAGTATTTT; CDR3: CASSQVRRLTHTDTQYF
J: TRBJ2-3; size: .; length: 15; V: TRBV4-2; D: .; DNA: TGTGCCAGCAGCCAAGATCGCGGGGTCACAGATACGCAGTATTTT; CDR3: CASSQDRGVTDTQYF